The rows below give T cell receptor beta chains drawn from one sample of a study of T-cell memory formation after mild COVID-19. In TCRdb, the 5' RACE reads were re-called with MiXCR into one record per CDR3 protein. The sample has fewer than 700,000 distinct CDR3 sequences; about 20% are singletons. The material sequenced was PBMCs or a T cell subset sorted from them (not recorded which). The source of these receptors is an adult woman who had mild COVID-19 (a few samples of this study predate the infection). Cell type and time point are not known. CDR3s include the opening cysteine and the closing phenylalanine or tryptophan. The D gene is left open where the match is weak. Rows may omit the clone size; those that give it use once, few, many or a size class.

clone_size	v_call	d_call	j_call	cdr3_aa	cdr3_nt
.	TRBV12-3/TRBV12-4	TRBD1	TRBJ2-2	CASSPLTGGEVGRHTGELFF	TGTGCCAGCAGTCCGCTGACAGGGGGGGAAGTTGGGAGGCACACCGGGGAGCTGTTTTTT
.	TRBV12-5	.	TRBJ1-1	CASGFGTEAFF	TGTGCTAGTGGTTTTGGGACGGAAGCTTTCTTT
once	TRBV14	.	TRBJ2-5	CASSQRTRLETQYF	TGTGCCAGCAGCCAAAGAACACGATTAGAGACCCAGTACTTC
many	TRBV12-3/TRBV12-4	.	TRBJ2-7	CASRSVDEQYF	TGTGCCAGCCGAAGCGTCGACGAGCAGTACTTC
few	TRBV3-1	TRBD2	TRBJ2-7	CASSQFILGLAGGLTYEQYF	TGTGCCAGCAGCCAATTCATATTAGGACTAGCGGGGGGACTCACCTACGAGCAGTACTTC
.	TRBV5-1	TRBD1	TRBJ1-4	CASSPTTGVNEKLFF	TGCGCCAGCAGCCCTACGACAGGGGTTAATGAAAAACTGTTTTTT
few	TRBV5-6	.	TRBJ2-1	CASSLDRGATYNEQFF	TGTGCCAGCAGCTTGGACCGGGGGGCCACCTACAATGAGCAGTTCTTC
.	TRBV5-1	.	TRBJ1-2	CASSPYDTAYGYTF	TGCGCCAGCAGCCCCTATGACACGGCCTATGGCTACACCTTC
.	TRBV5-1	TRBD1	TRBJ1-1	CASSFRQGEAFF	TGCGCCAGCAGTTTTAGACAGGGCGAAGCTTTCTTT
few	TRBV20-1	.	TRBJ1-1	CSATRRVGTEAFF	TGCAGTGCCACGCGCAGGGTGGGCACTGAAGCTTTCTTT
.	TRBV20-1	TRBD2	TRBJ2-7	CSARAGVNEQYF	TGCAGTGCTAGGGCGGGAGTAAACGAGCAGTACTTC
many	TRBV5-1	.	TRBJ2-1	CASSFPTRRSKSSYNEQFF	TGCGCCAGCAGCTTCCCAACTCGAAGGTCAAAGAGCTCCTACAATGAGCAGTTCTTC
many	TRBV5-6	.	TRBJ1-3	CASSLHGAVGLTIYF	TGTGCCAGCAGCTTACATGGCGCCGTAGGACTCACCATATATTTT
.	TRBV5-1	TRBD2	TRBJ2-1	CATQTGTSGMAEQFF	TGCGCCACCCAGACAGGGACTAGCGGGATGGCTGAGCAGTTCTTC
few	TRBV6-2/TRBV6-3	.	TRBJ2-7	CASSWRTNNYEQYF	TGTGCCAGCAGTTGGAGGACTAATAACTACGAGCAGTACTTC
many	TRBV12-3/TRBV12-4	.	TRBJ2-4	CASSRGQTLAKNIQYF	TGTGCCAGCAGCCGCGGACAGACACTAGCCAAAAACATTCAGTACTTC
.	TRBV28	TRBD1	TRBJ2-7	CASNTGGRDEQYF	TGTGCCAGCAATACAGGGGGAAGAGACGAGCAGTACTTC
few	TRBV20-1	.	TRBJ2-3	CSARDQWSDTQYF	TGCAGTGCTAGAGATCAGTGGTCAGATACGCAGTATTTT
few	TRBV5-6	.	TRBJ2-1	CASSLAPDLEGQFF	TGTGCCAGCAGCTTGGCTCCAGACCTCGAGGGGCAGTTCTTC
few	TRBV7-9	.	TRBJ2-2	CASSSGPGANTGELFF	TGTGCCAGCAGCTCGGGACCCGGCGCGAACACCGGGGAGCTGTTTTTT
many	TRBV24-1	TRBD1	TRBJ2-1	CATRGQGAYNEQFF	TGTGCCACCAGAGGACAGGGAGCCTACAATGAGCAGTTCTTC
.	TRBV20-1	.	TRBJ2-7	CSALSGRGYEQYF	TGCAGTGCCCTTTCGGGCAGAGGCTACGAGCAGTACTTC
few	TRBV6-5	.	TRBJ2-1	CASSYRPGQSNEQFF	TGTGCCAGCAGTTATCGGCCGGGACAAAGCAATGAGCAGTTCTTC
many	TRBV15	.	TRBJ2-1	CATSRVKSSYNEQFF	TGTGCCACCAGCAGAGTAAAGAGCTCCTACAATGAGCAGTTCTTC
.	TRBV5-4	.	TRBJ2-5	CASSLRDGGRGRETQYF	TGTGCCAGCAGCTTGCGTGACGGGGGGCGAGGCAGAGAGACCCAGTACTTC
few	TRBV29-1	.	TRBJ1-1	CSVAGAPNTEAFF	TGCAGCGTGGCAGGGGCGCCGAACACTGAAGCTTTCTTT
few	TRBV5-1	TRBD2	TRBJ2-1	CASRKGLGGSDEQFF	TGCGCCAGCAGAAAGGGACTAGGGGGATCCGATGAGCAGTTCTTC
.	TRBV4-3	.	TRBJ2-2	CASSLGGEGFTGELFF	TGCGCCAGCAGCCTCGGGGGCGAAGGCTTCACCGGGGAGCTGTTTTTT
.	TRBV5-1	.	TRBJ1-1	CASSHRGNMNTEAFF	TGCGCCAGCAGCCACCGGGGGAACATGAACACTGAAGCTTTCTTT